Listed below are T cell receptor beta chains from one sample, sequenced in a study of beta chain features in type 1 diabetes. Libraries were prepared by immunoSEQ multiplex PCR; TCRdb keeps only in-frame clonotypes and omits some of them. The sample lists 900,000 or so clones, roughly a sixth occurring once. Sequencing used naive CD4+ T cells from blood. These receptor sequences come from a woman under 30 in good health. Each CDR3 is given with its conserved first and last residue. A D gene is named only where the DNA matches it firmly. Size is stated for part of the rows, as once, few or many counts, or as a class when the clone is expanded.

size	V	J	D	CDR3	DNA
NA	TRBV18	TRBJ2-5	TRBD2	CASSPGLAPETQYF	TGTGCCAGCTCACCGGGACTAGCTCCAGAGACCCAGTACTTC
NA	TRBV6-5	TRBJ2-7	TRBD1	CASSYQGALNEQYF	TGTGCCAGCAGTTACCAGGGGGCGCTGAACGAGCAGTACTTC
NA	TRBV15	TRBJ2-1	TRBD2	CATSRERLAGGYNEQFF	TGTGCCACCAGCAGAGAGCGGCTAGCGGGAGGGTACAATGAGCAGTTCTTC
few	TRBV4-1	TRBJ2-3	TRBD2	CASSQLSGSGTDTQYF	TGCGCCAGCAGCCAATTAAGCGGGAGTGGCACAGATACGCAGTATTTT
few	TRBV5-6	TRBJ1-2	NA	CASSLPANYGYTF	TGTGCCAGCAGCTTGCCCGCTAACTATGGCTACACCTTC
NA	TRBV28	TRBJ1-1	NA	CASRNGGNTEAFF	TGTGCCAGCAGAAATGGGGGGAACACTGAAGCTTTCTTT
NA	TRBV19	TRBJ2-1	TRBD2	CASSGDYYNEQFF	TGTGCCAGTAGTGGGGACTATTACAATGAGCAGTTCTTC
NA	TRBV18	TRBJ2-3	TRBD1	CASSPTGTTQYF	TGTGCCAGCTCACCGACAGGGACCACGCAGTATTTT
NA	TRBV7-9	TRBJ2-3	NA	CASSSGSDTQYF	TGTGCCAGCAGCTCGGGGTCAGATACGCAGTATTTT
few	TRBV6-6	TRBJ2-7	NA	CASSPPDTYEQYF	TGTGCCAGCAGTCCTCCAGACACCTACGAGCAGTACTTC
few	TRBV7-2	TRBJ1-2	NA	CASSWGVSFNYGYTF	TGTGCCAGCAGTTGGGGCGTCTCCTTCAACTATGGCTACACCTTC
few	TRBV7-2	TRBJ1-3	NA	CASSFKISGNTIYF	TGTGCCAGCAGCTTTAAGATCTCTGGAAACACCATATATTTT
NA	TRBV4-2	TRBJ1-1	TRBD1	CASSQESIGYRGKNTEAFF	TGTGCCAGCAGCCAAGAGTCAATTGGGTACAGGGGGAAGAACACTGAAGCTTTCTTT
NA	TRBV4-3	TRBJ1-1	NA	CASSQDSDRINTEAFF	TGCGCCAGCAGCCAAGATTCGGACAGAATTAACACTGAAGCTTTCTTT